The clone carrying this T cell receptor (beta chain) was seen a handful of times. The antigen is not known. The data were taken from a study of beta chain features in type 1 diabetes. The study's findings and limits: Naive, central memory and Treg TCRB repertoires appeared more alike in patients than in healthy donors. Moderate but significant shortening of TCRB CDR3s was recorded in all four CD4+ subsets from Type 1 diabetes patients.

Every isolated RNA sample was fully reverse transcribed, so sequencing captured expressed TCRB transcripts. The protocol was immunoSEQ multiplex PCR, while the TCRdb copy is restricted to in-frame clones and leaves out a portion. This table has 680,000 or so clones, roughly 13% appearing once. Sequencing was done on a sample of naive CD4+ T cells from blood. This sequence was found in a man between 18 and 29 years old with type 1 diabetes.

The DNA for the CDR3 is TGTGCCAGCAGCCAAAAATTGGGGGGGGGTCAGCCCCAGCATTTT. Its protein product is CASSQKLGGGQPQHF. The rearrangement joins TRBV5-8 to TRBJ1-5; maybe TRBD1 (5 bases). V dropped 4 bases and J dropped 6 bases, with 17 bases sitting between them. Germline V CDR1 and CDR2: SGHTS, YDEGEE. The CDR3 has 15 amino acids.